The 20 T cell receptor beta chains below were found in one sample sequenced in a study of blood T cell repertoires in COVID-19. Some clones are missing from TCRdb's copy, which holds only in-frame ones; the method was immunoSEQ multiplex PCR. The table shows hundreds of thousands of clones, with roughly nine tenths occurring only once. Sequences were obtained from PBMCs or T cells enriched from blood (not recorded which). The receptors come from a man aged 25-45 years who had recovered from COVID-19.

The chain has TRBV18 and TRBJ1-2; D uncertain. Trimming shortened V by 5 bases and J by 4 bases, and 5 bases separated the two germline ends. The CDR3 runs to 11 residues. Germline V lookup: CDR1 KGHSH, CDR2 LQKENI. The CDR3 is CASSSGYGYTF. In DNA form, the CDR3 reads TGTGCCAGCTCATCGGGCTATGGCTACACCTTC.

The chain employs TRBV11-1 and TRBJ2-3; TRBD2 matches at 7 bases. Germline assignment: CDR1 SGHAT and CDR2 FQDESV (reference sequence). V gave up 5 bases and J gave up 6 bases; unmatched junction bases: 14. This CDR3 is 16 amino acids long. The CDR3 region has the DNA TGTGCCAGCAGCCCCAATGTGGCGGGAGCAGGTGATACGCAGTATTTT. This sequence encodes CASSPNVAGAGDTQYF.

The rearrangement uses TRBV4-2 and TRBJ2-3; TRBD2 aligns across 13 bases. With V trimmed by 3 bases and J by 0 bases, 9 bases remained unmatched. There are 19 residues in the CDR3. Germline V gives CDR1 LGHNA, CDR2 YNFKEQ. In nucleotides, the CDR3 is TGTGCCAGCAGCCAGGGGGAGGGACTAGCGGGAATCAGCACAGATACGCAGTATTTT. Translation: CASSQGEGLAGISTDTQYF.

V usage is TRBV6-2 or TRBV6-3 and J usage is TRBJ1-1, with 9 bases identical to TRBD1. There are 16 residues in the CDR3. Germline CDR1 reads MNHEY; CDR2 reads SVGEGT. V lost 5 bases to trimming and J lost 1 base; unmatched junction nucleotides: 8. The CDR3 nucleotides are TGTGCCAGCAGTGCCTCACAGGGGGCGCAGAACACTGAAGCTTTCTTT. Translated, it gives CASSASQGAQNTEAFF.

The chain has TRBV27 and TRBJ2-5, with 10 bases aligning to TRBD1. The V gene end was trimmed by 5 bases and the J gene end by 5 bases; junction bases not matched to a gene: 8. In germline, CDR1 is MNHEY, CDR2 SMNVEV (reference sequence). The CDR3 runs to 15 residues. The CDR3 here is CASSNSGTGEETQYF. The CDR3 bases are TGTGCCAGCAGTAACTCGGGGACAGGGGAGGAGACCCAGTACTTC.

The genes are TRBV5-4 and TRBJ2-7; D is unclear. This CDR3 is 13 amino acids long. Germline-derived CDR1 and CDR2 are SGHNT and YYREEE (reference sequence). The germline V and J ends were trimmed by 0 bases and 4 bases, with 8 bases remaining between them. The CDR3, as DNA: TGTGCCAGCAGCTTGGAGGCAGCGTACGAGCAGTACTTC. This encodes CASSLEAAYEQYF.

CDR3 protein: CASSRDSGNTIYF. The CDR3 nucleotides read TGTGCCAGCAGTCGGGACTCTGGAAACACCATATATTTT. The chain links TRBV12-3 or TRBV12-4 to TRBJ1-3, with no clear D. The CDR3 runs 13 residues. V lost 5 bases and J lost 0, with 5 bases in between.

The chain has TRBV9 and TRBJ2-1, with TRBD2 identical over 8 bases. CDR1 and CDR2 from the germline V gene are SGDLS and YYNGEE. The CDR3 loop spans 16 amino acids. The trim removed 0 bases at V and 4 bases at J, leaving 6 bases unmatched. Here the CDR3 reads CASSVGAGAGYNEQFF. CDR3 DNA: TGTGCCAGCAGCGTAGGAGCGGGAGCGGGGTACAATGAGCAGTTCTTC. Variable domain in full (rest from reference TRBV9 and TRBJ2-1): DSGVTQTPKHLITATGQRVTLRCSPRSGDLSVYWYQQSLDQGLQFLIQYYNGEERAKGNILERFSAQQFPDLHSELNLSSLELGDSALYFCASSVGAGAGYNEQFFGPGTRLTVL.

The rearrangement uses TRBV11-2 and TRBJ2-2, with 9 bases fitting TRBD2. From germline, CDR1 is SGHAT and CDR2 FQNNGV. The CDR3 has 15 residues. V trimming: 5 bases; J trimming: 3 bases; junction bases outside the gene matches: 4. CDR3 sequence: CASSLGLAYTGELFF. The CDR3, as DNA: TGTGCCAGCAGCCTAGGACTAGCGTACACCGGGGAGCTGTTTTTT.

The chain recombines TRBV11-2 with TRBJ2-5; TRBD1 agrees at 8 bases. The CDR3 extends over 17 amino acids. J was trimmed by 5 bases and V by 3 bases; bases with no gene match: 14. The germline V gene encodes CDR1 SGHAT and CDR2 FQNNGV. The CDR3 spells CASSFLAGGRPDETQYF. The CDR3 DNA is TGTGCCAGCAGCTTTCTGGCAGGGGGCCGTCCCGACGAGACCCAGTACTTC.

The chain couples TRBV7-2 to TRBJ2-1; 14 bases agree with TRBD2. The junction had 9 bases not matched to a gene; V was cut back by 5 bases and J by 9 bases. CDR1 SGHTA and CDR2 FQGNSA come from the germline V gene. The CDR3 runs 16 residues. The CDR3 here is CASSRGGLAGVVEQFF. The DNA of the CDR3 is TGTGCCAGCAGCCGGGGGGGACTAGCGGGAGTTGTTGAGCAGTTCTTC.

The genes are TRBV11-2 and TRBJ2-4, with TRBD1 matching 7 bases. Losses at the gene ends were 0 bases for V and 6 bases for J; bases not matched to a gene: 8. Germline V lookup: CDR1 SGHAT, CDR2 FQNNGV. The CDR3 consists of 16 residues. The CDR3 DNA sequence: TGTGCCAGCAGCTTAGATCGGATGAGACAGGGAAACATTCAGTACTTC. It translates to CASSLDRMRQGNIQYF.

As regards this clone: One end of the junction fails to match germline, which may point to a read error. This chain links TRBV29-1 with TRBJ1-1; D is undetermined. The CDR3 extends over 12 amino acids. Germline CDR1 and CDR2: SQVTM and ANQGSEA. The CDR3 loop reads CSVARGNTEAFF. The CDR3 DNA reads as TGCAGTGTTGCACGGGGGAACACTGAAGCTTTCTTT.

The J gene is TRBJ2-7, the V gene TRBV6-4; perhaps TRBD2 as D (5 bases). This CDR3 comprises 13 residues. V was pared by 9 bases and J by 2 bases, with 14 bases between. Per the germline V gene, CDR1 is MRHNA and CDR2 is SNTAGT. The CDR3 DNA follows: TGTGCCAGGTCATGTCTCGGGACCTACGAGCAGTACTTC. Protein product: CARSCLGTYEQYF.

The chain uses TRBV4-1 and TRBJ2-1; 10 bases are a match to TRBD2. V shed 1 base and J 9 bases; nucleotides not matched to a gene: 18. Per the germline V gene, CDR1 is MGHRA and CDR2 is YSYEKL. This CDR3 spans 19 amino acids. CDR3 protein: CASSQGIGGPSGRDSEQFF. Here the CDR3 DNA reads TGCGCCAGCAGCCAAGGAATTGGGGGACCCAGCGGGAGGGATAGTGAGCAGTTCTTC.

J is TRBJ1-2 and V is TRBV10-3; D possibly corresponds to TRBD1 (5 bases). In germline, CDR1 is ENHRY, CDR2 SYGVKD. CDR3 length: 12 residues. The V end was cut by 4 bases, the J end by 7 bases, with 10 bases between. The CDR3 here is CAISASGAGYTF. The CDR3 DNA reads TGTGCCATCAGTGCCTCTGGGGCTGGCTACACCTTC.

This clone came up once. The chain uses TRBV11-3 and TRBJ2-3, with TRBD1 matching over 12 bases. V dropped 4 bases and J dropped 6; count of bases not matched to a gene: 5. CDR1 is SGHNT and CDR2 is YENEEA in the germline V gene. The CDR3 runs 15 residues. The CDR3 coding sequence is TGTGCCAGCAGCTCTGGGACAGGGGGCGGCGATACGCAGTATTTT. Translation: CASSSGTGGGDTQYF.

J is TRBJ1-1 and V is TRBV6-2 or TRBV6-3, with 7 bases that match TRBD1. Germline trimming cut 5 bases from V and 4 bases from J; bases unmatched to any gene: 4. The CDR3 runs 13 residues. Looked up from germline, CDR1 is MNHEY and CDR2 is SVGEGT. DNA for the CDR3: TGTGCCAGCAGTGTACAGGGGAGCACTGAAGCTTTCTTT. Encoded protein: CASSVQGSTEAFF.

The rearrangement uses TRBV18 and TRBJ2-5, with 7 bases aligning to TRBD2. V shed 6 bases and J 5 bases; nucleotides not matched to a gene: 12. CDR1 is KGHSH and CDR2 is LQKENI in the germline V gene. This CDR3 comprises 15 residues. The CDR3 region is CASSPSAGEFETQYF. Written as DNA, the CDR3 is TGTGCCAGCTCTCCTTCCGCGGGAGAATTCGAGACCCAGTACTTC.

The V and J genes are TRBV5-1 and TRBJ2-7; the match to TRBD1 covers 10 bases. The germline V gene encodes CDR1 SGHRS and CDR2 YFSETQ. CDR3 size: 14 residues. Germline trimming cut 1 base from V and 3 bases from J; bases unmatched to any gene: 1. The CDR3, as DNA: TGCGCCAGCAGCTTGAGGACAGGGGGCTACGAGCAGTACTTC. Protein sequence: CASSLRTGGYEQYF.